The 3 T cell receptor beta chains below come from one sample, sequenced in a study of STAT3 mutations in large granular lymphocyte leukemia. Overall study results and limits: In T-cell large granular lymphocyte leukemia, about half of patients showed multiple immunodominant subclonotypes.

Their recognized antigens are unknown. The repertoire was sequenced with immunoSEQ multiplex PCR; TCRdb's copy has only in-frame clones and lacks some. The table lists about 1,500 clones, approximately 75% of them singletons, with less than 40% in the top ten. Sequencing was performed on peripheral blood mononuclear cells. Receptor source: a middle-aged man with T-cell large granular lymphocyte leukemia. Some clones in this sample may be carry-over from other donors' samples.

This clone counts as large. This chain connects TRBV28 to TRBJ1-5; D is perhaps TRBD1 (5 bases). Trimming took 6 bases from V and 0 from J, leaving 12 bases between them. From germline, CDR1 is MDHEN and CDR2 SYDVKM. The CDR3 is made up of 15 amino acids. The CDR3 region has the DNA TGTGCCAGCAGCGTTATCCAGGGTAGCAATCAGCCCCAGCATTTT. Translating gives CASSVIQGSNQPQHF. The whole variable domain, remainder taken from reference TRBV28 and TRBJ1-5, is DVKVTQSSRYLVKRTGEKVFLECVQDMDHENMFWYRQDPGLGLRLIYFSYDVKMKEKGDIPEGYSVSREKKERFSLILESASTNQTSMYLCASSVIQGSNQPQHFGDGTRLSIL.

This clone was picked up a small number of times. The rearrangement links TRBV7-9 to TRBJ2-7; D not resolved. CDR1 is SEHNR and CDR2 is FQNEAQ in the germline V gene (reference sequence). CDR3 length equals 14 residues. V dropped 1 base and J dropped 1 base, with 8 bases sitting between them. Here the CDR3 reads CASSLVLSSYEQYF. DNA for the CDR3: TGTGCCAGCAGCTTAGTACTGTCGTCCTACGAGCAGTACTTC. Filled out from reference TRBV7-9 and TRBJ2-7, the complete variable domain reads DTGVSQNPRHKITKRGQNVTFRCDPISEHNRLYWYRQTLGQGPEFLTYFQNEAQLEKSRLLSDRFSAERPKGSFSTLEIQRTEQGDSAMYLCASSLVLSSYEQYFGPGTRLTVT.

The V call is TRBV6-5, the J call TRBJ1-2, with D hard to call. Germline V gene lookup returns CDR1 MNHEY and CDR2 SVGAGI. Trimming pared 5 bases from V and 1 base from J, leaving 14 bases between. The CDR3 has 15 residues. The CDR3 DNA reads TGTGCCAGCAGTCCGACCCTACCCGGTAACTATGGCTACACCTTC. The encoded protein is CASSPTLPGNYGYTF.